Listed below are T cell receptor beta chains from one sample, sequenced in a study of T-cell memory formation after mild COVID-19. TCRdb re-analysed the 5' RACE reads in MiXCR, keeping a single row per CDR3 protein. The sample consists of approximately 260,000 distinct CDR3 sequences, around 17% of them appearing once. The sequenced sample consisted of PBMCs or a T cell subset sorted from them (not recorded which). The receptors were sampled from a man aged 18-30 years who had mild COVID-19 (a few samples of this study predate the infection). Cell type and time point are not known. CDR3s include the opening cysteine and the closing phenylalanine or tryptophan. A D gene is named only where the DNA matches it firmly. A clone size is listed for some rows: how often the clone was seen (once, few, many), or a class if it is expanded.

clone size: few; D gene: .; J gene: TRBJ2-6; V gene: TRBV6-2/TRBV6-3; CDR3 protein: CASRYQGAGANVLTF; CDR3 DNA: TGTGCCAGCAGATATCAGGGCGCTGGGGCCAACGTCCTGACTTTC
clone size: few; D gene: .; J gene: TRBJ2-1; V gene: TRBV7-2; CDR3 protein: CASLAGGGNEQFF; CDR3 DNA: TGTGCCAGCTTGGCCGGTGGGGGGAATGAGCAGTTCTTC
clone size: .; D gene: TRBD1; J gene: TRBJ1-4; V gene: TRBV27; CDR3 protein: CASSLQGVGREKLFF; CDR3 DNA: TGTGCCAGCAGTTTACAGGGGGTCGGGCGGGAAAAACTGTTTTTT
clone size: few; D gene: .; J gene: TRBJ2-7; V gene: TRBV7-2; CDR3 protein: CASSRQVRLDQYF; CDR3 DNA: TGTGCCAGCAGCAGACAGGTACGGTTAGACCAGTACTTC
clone size: few; D gene: .; J gene: TRBJ1-1; V gene: TRBV6-2/TRBV6-3; CDR3 protein: CASSYPSGAFF; CDR3 DNA: TGTGCCAGCAGTTATCCCAGTGGGGCTTTCTTT
clone size: many; D gene: .; J gene: TRBJ2-3; V gene: TRBV7-6; CDR3 protein: CASSLDATADTQYF; CDR3 DNA: TGTGCCAGCAGCTTAGACGCGACGGCAGATACGCAGTATTTT
clone size: .; D gene: TRBD2; J gene: TRBJ2-5; V gene: TRBV3-1; CDR3 protein: CASSHSGGYQETQYF; CDR3 DNA: TGTGCCAGCAGCCACAGCGGGGGGTACCAAGAGACCCAGTACTTC
clone size: few; D gene: .; J gene: TRBJ1-2; V gene: TRBV7-2; CDR3 protein: CASSPTRDSNYGYTF; CDR3 DNA: TGTGCCAGCAGCCCTACGCGAGACTCTAACTATGGCTACACCTTC
clone size: .; D gene: TRBD2; J gene: TRBJ2-1; V gene: TRBV20-1; CDR3 protein: CSARGQLAGGPYNEQFF; CDR3 DNA: TGCAGTGCTAGAGGGCAACTAGCGGGGGGACCTTACAATGAGCAGTTCTTC
clone size: .; D gene: .; J gene: TRBJ1-2; V gene: TRBV15; CDR3 protein: CATSRSSAMGGYTF; CDR3 DNA: TGTGCCACCAGCAGGAGCTCAGCTATGGGAGGCTACACCTTC
clone size: .; D gene: .; J gene: TRBJ1-2; V gene: TRBV20-1; CDR3 protein: CSARDYGYTF; CDR3 DNA: TGCAGTGCCCGAGACTATGGCTACACCTTC
clone size: .; D gene: .; J gene: TRBJ1-1; V gene: TRBV15; CDR3 protein: CATSRTDSVTEAFF; CDR3 DNA: TGTGCCACCAGCCGAACCGACAGTGTTACTGAAGCTTTCTTT
clone size: many; D gene: .; J gene: TRBJ1-5; V gene: TRBV28; CDR3 protein: CASSLLGILPRQPQHF; CDR3 DNA: TGTGCCAGCAGTTTACTGGGGATACTACCGCGTCAGCCCCAGCATTTT
clone size: .; D gene: .; J gene: TRBJ2-6; V gene: TRBV2; CDR3 protein: CASSETPGANVLTF; CDR3 DNA: TGTGCCAGCAGTGAAACTCCTGGGGCCAACGTCCTGACTTTC
clone size: .; D gene: .; J gene: TRBJ2-7; V gene: TRBV7-9; CDR3 protein: CASSPYREQYF; CDR3 DNA: TGTGCCAGCAGCCCTTATCGGGAGCAGTACTTC
clone size: .; D gene: .; J gene: TRBJ1-1; V gene: TRBV6-2/TRBV6-3; CDR3 protein: CASSPLDRLNTEAFF; CDR3 DNA: TGTGCCAGCAGCCCATTGGACCGCTTGAACACTGAAGCTTTCTTT
clone size: .; D gene: .; J gene: TRBJ2-5; V gene: TRBV7-3; CDR3 protein: CASSHGPSGTQYF; CDR3 DNA: TGTGCCAGCAGCCACGGCCCCTCAGGGACCCAGTACTTC
clone size: .; D gene: TRBD1; J gene: TRBJ2-1; V gene: TRBV7-2; CDR3 protein: CASSLETGVGQFF; CDR3 DNA: TGTGCCAGCAGCTTAGAGACAGGGGTCGGGCAGTTCTTC
clone size: .; D gene: .; J gene: TRBJ2-7; V gene: TRBV7-2; CDR3 protein: CASSTTVNSYEQYF; CDR3 DNA: TGTGCCAGCAGCACTACAGTTAACTCCTACGAGCAGTACTTC
clone size: few; D gene: .; J gene: TRBJ1-1; V gene: TRBV7-9; CDR3 protein: CASSLGQRAFF; CDR3 DNA: TGTGCCAGCAGCTTAGGACAGAGGGCTTTCTTT
clone size: few; D gene: .; J gene: TRBJ2-1; V gene: TRBV5-1; CDR3 protein: CASSFSQVSGNEQFF; CDR3 DNA: TGCGCCAGCAGCTTTTCACAGGTCTCGGGCAATGAGCAGTTCTTC
clone size: many; D gene: TRBD1; J gene: TRBJ2-5; V gene: TRBV7-7; CDR3 protein: CASSLGTGGQETQYF; CDR3 DNA: TGTGCCAGCAGCTTAGGGACAGGGGGCCAAGAGACCCAGTACTTC
clone size: .; D gene: TRBD2; J gene: TRBJ2-3; V gene: TRBV20-1; CDR3 protein: CSARVGGSPDTQYF; CDR3 DNA: TGCAGTGCTAGAGTGGGGGGGTCTCCAGATACGCAGTATTTT
clone size: .; D gene: TRBD2; J gene: TRBJ2-3; V gene: TRBV20-1; CDR3 protein: CSATRLAGNTDTQYF; CDR3 DNA: TGCAGTGCAACCAGACTAGCGGGGAACACAGATACGCAGTATTTT
clone size: .; D gene: .; J gene: TRBJ1-6; V gene: TRBV12-3/TRBV12-4; CDR3 protein: CASRVGGPESPLHF; CDR3 DNA: TGTGCCAGCAGAGTGGGGGGTCCGGAATCACCCCTCCACTTT
clone size: few; D gene: .; J gene: TRBJ2-3; V gene: TRBV19; CDR3 protein: CASSIEAGTDTQYF; CDR3 DNA: TGTGCCAGTAGTATAGAGGCAGGGACAGATACGCAGTATTTT
clone size: .; D gene: .; J gene: TRBJ2-2; V gene: TRBV7-3; CDR3 protein: CASRLLQGGELFF; CDR3 DNA: TGTGCCAGCAGATTATTACAGGGCGGGGAGCTGTTTTTT
clone size: .; D gene: TRBD1; J gene: TRBJ2-7; V gene: TRBV7-2; CDR3 protein: CASSVPEQGTYEQYF; CDR3 DNA: TGTGCCAGCAGCGTGCCCGAACAGGGGACCTACGAGCAGTACTTC
clone size: few; D gene: .; J gene: TRBJ1-2; V gene: TRBV7-8; CDR3 protein: CASSHRGTLNYGYTF; CDR3 DNA: TGTGCCAGCAGCCACCGGGGGACACTGAACTATGGCTACACCTTC
clone size: many; D gene: .; J gene: TRBJ2-3; V gene: TRBV12-3/TRBV12-4; CDR3 protein: CASSPDLIPTDTQYF; CDR3 DNA: TGTGCCAGCAGCCCAGACTTAATCCCCACAGATACGCAGTATTTT
clone size: .; D gene: TRBD1; J gene: TRBJ2-7; V gene: TRBV30; CDR3 protein: CACTGTGGSYEQYF; CDR3 DNA: TGTGCCTGTACCGGGACAGGGGGCTCCTACGAGCAGTACTTC
clone size: few; D gene: TRBD2; J gene: TRBJ2-7; V gene: TRBV6-5; CDR3 protein: CASWGGTPYEQYF; CDR3 DNA: TGTGCCAGCTGGGGAGGGACTCCATACGAGCAGTACTTC
clone size: .; D gene: .; J gene: TRBJ2-7; V gene: TRBV5-6; CDR3 protein: CASSWTTGSYEQYF; CDR3 DNA: TGTGCCAGCAGCTGGACCACCGGGTCCTACGAGCAGTACTTC
clone size: few; D gene: TRBD1; J gene: TRBJ1-2; V gene: TRBV7-9; CDR3 protein: CASSLTGQDGYTF; CDR3 DNA: TGTGCCAGCAGCTTAACGGGACAGGATGGCTACACCTTC
clone size: few; D gene: .; J gene: TRBJ2-3; V gene: TRBV9; CDR3 protein: CASSSRLGTDTQYF; CDR3 DNA: TGTGCCAGCAGCTCCCGCCTGGGGACAGATACGCAGTATTTT
clone size: .; D gene: TRBD2; J gene: TRBJ2-1; V gene: TRBV11-2; CDR3 protein: CASSLVRASGGPYEQFF; CDR3 DNA: TGTGCCAGCAGCTTAGTTAGGGCCAGCGGGGGTCCGTATGAGCAGTTCTTC
clone size: .; D gene: TRBD1; J gene: TRBJ1-3; V gene: TRBV7-2; CDR3 protein: CASSPRTGYTIYF; CDR3 DNA: TGTGCCAGCAGCCCGAGGACAGGTTACACCATATATTTT
clone size: .; D gene: .; J gene: TRBJ1-2; V gene: TRBV6-2/TRBV6-3; CDR3 protein: CASTHRGIGYGYTF; CDR3 DNA: TGTGCCAGCACCCACCGAGGGATAGGCTATGGCTACACCTTC
clone size: .; D gene: .; J gene: TRBJ2-4; V gene: TRBV19; CDR3 protein: CASSQRLNIQYF; CDR3 DNA: TGTGCCAGTAGCCAACGGCTGAACATTCAGTACTTC
clone size: .; D gene: .; J gene: TRBJ1-2; V gene: TRBV11-2; CDR3 protein: CASSLNGLYGYTF; CDR3 DNA: TGTGCCAGCAGCTTAAACGGGCTGTATGGCTACACCTTC
clone size: .; D gene: .; J gene: TRBJ1-2; V gene: TRBV14; CDR3 protein: CASSQQDSPTNYGYTF; CDR3 DNA: TGTGCCAGCAGCCAGCAAGACAGCCCAACTAACTATGGCTACACCTTC
clone size: .; D gene: .; J gene: TRBJ2-1; V gene: TRBV7-9; CDR3 protein: CASSLTNNEQFF; CDR3 DNA: TGTGCCAGCAGCTTGACCAACAATGAGCAGTTCTTC
clone size: .; D gene: .; J gene: TRBJ1-5; V gene: TRBV2; CDR3 protein: CASRATGRYNQPQHF; CDR3 DNA: TGTGCCAGCAGAGCGACAGGCCGTTACAATCAGCCCCAGCATTTT
clone size: .; D gene: TRBD1; J gene: TRBJ1-3; V gene: TRBV20-1; CDR3 protein: CSARETGGENTIYF; CDR3 DNA: TGCAGTGCTAGGGAAACAGGGGGCGAAAACACCATATATTTT